This T cell receptor (beta chain) was recovered during a study of cytomegalovirus exposure and HLA in healthy donors (dated by TCRdb to about 2017). Describing the broader study: An earlier analysis of several hundred of the donors reported approximately 260 Gb of sequence data and around 120 million unique TCR beta sequences obtained from around 180 million T cells. Roughly 300 gigabases of sequencing data and roughly 81 million unique TCR sequences made up an early release that covered 500 to 700 HLA-typed donors. Among the roughly 410 genotyped donors, around 81% belonged to the genetic ancestry cluster associated with self-reported Caucasian donors. The study was designed to test whether signatures of past pathogen exposure could be identified by cataloging public T cell receptors. The T cell repertoires of around 730 subjects were profiled by immunosequencing and related to cytomegalovirus serostatus. Besides the first cohort of around 670 subjects, a separate validation cohort made up of over a hundred different subjects was used. To predict cytomegalovirus infection status, the study brought together high-throughput TCR immunosequencing, statistical association of individual TCRs with disease status, and machine learning. To study patterns of TCR occurrence, a later analysis re-analyzed previously published TCR beta repertoires from 666 donors and added high-resolution HLA genotyping. In the later analysis, no new phenotypic data were used to find candidate immune exposures; instead, reliance was placed on TCR beta sequences and their occurrence across donors. An earlier analysis of around 580 of the donors used high-throughput TCR beta sequencing to judge whether each TCR beta V gene segment behaved as functional or pseudogenic. Donor age, sex, ethnicity and CMV serostatus were compiled alongside the repertoire data. A later genetic analysis took genome-wide SNP genotypes for about 65% of the 666 donors and used that subset as a discovery cohort. All discovery cohort repertoires had been generated on a single sequencing platform. HLA typing included class I and class II loci at four-digit resolution. The number of typed donors differed by locus: roughly 620-630 for A, B, C, DRB1 and DQB1; 500 to 550 for DQA1; some 590 for DPA1; and around 450 for DPB1. Several DR-DQ haplotypes were treated as single units for association and clustering because of strong linkage in the cohort. Among over 350 genotyped donors of the cohort, an average of about 240,000 unique TCR beta nucleotide sequences were sequenced per donor, roughly 20% of them non-productive.

Concerning this clone: Its antigen remains unidentified. No quality values exist for individual bases; no much larger clone is one base distant.

What the work shows at the level of the full study, not this receptor alone: Sequencing depth was assumed to be roughly uniform across donors in the presence/absence analyses, though that assumption may not hold. The study gave a list of about 160 TCR beta chains associated with cytomegalovirus. Across donors, most TCR sequences were observed very rarely, whereas some public TCRs were present in many individuals. Because the 87-base-pair reads could not distinguish some IMGT-functional V segments, including TRBV6-2 and TRBV6-3, those segments were excluded. A later analysis found that HLA-associated TCR beta chains were more clonally expanded and had lower generation probabilities than equally common non-associated chains. In both the original and validation cohorts, the classifier was reported to diagnose cytomegalovirus status with high specificity and sensitivity. An earlier analysis of approximately 570 of the donors showed that most TCR beta V segments appeared in productive rearrangements either about 87% or about 30% of the time, which broadly matched IMGT annotations. The only immune exposure information available for the cohort was CMV serostatus. In a later analysis, TCR association rates were found to vary across HLA loci, with the most associated TCRs seen for DRB1 alleles and the fewest for HLA-C alleles. In a later genetic analysis, a missense DCLRE1C variant was associated with V-gene and J-gene trimming of TCR beta chains, and the association was replicated in an independent cohort. Linkage disequilibrium might explain the correlated functional status among segregating V segments, but an unknown experimental factor could not be ruled out. A later analysis associated approximately 17,000 TCR beta sequences with specific HLA alleles at a false discovery rate of 0.05. It was suggested by the authors that the approach could potentially be generalized to other disease states and immunological phenotypes. Assigning TCR associations to individual alleles was difficult when HLA alleles, especially DR and DQ, strongly co-occurred. HLA typing was unavailable for some donors at each locus, so association tests used only the typed subset. Because counts were too low, around 18 rarely observed V segments, including chromosome 9 orphons, were left out of the earlier analysis of a few hundred of the donors. In vitro tests confirmed that a few of the cytomegalovirus-associated TCR beta chains recognize cytomegalovirus antigens. The cohort was sequenced for TCR beta chains only, and without alpha or paired-chain data the features that could be detected were limited. A cluster of highly shared sequence variants was judged likely to represent a technical artifact of the sequencing pipeline. According to a later genetic analysis, donors in an Asian-associated ancestry cluster had fewer N-insertions in productive TCRs than the approximately 650-donor mean. A further reported finding was that TCR beta sequences accurately predicted the HLA-A and HLA-B alleles for most subjects in the first cohort. Several of the top co-occurrence clusters appeared to be linked to parvovirus B19, influenza, CMV and Epstein-Barr virus, according to a later analysis. Most CMV-associated TCR beta chains appeared to be HLA-restricted in a later analysis, and the HLA associations seemed to be driven largely by CMV exposure.

The library was obtained by the immunoSEQ multiplex PCR assay. For the multiplex PCR, a mixture combining 60 forward primers for TCR Vbeta segments and 13 reverse primers for TCR Jbeta segments was used. Amplification of the CDR3 region of rearranged TCR beta genes was performed with a multiplex PCR assay on genomic DNA. The amplified TCR beta libraries were sequenced on the Illumina HiSeq System as 87-base-pair reads. The source study handled its data this way. In a later analysis, some 80 million unique TCR beta chains were counted across the roughly 610 repertoires, and about 9.9 million of these chains were shared by at least two donors. Raw reads were error-corrected and collapsed into unique sequences by a nearest-neighbor algorithm in which closely related sequences were merged to remove PCR and sequencing errors. CDR3 sequences were aligned to IMGT reference sequences to assign V, D and J gene segments. Each retained sequence needed at least a six-nucleotide match to both a V gene segment and a J gene segment. A rearrangement counted as productive if the CDR3 had no stop codons and remained in frame with V and J, and every other rearrangement counted as non-productive. CDR3 was defined according to IMGT convention as the region running from the second conserved V-encoded cysteine to the conserved J-encoded phenylalanine. The earlier analysis of 587 of the donors excluded any sequence lacking an unambiguous match to a single V gene segment. An earlier analysis of about 600 of the donors called V segments functional above 56.7% productive rearrangements and segregating when the between-donor standard deviation exceeded 5%. A statistical classification framework was developed to diagnose cytomegalovirus status using the catalog of TCR beta chain sequences. In a later analysis, TCR nucleotide sequences were compared against IMGT/GENE-DB human TR gene sequences so that V and J genes could be assigned. In a later analysis, CDR3 sequences and most-parsimonious VDJ recombination scenarios were assigned using the TCRdist pipeline. In a later analysis, every TCR beta chain was defined by the combination of its CDR3 amino acid sequence and its V-gene family, and reads without a unique V-gene family were dropped. In a later analysis, fewer than 600 highly shared, low-generation-probability nucleotide sequences were removed to address suspected cross-contamination and a sequencing artifact. A later analysis calculated a clonal expansion index for each public chain from normalized within-repertoire ranks of inferred template counts. In a later analysis, generation probabilities were computed with a VDJ recombination model fitted to out-of-frame rearrangements, and the resulting probabilities were checked against IGoR. In a later analysis, hypergeometric tests were used to score TCR-TCR, TCR-HLA and TCR-CMV co-occurrence, with a repertoire-size bias correction applied to TCR pairs. In a later analysis, false discovery rates were estimated by permuting HLA or CMV assignments 20 times. In a later analysis, co-occurring TCRs were grouped using DBSCAN, with TCRdist sequence similarity added in when clustering inside HLA-allele-positive subsets. Co-occurrence clustering excluded repertoires with fewer than 30,000 or more than 120,000 public chains, plus five with anomalous nucleotide sharing. The immuneACCESS repertoire file appears here via TCRdb, limited to in-frame rearrangements. These files lack a portion of the clones; in checked studies, under half of the deficit traces to unresolved V genes, and the cause of the others is not known. D and trimming were read from the DNA, whereas the V and J calls and clone size are those reported in that table. The sample includes around 200,000 clones, with about 86% observed a single time. The ten largest clones represent around 0.3% of the sample.

From its cysteine to its phenylalanine, the CDR3 spans 14 amino acids. Of all the DNA, just the CDR3 is kept, 42 bases in frame from base 1. At the junction V is shortened by 4 bases and J by 3 bases, with 11 bases in between. CDR1 and CDR2 (SGHNT, YYREEE) derive from the germline V gene (reference sequence). In total, approximately 690 healthy bone marrow donors made up the cohort. At the time of sampling, every cohort member was nominally healthy, though immune exposures that went unrecorded were likely present. The donor tested CMV seronegative, placing the donor among the approximately 400 seronegative members of the cohort. A peripheral blood sample was collected from each donor, and TCR beta sequencing was performed on peripheral blood mononuclear cells. Genomic DNA extraction from the blood cell samples was performed with the Qiagen DNeasy Blood Extraction Kit.

What was sequenced was PBMCs. The chain was built from TRBV5-4 and TRBJ2-4, and perhaps TRBD2 as D gene, on 6 matching bases. The TCR comes from a woman in her 30s in good health and CMV-seronegative. The CDR3: CASSRRESKNIQYF. The bases read TGTGCCAGCAGCCGGAGGGAGAGCAAAAACATTCAGTACTTC.